These 24 T cell receptor beta chains share one sample of origin, sequenced in a study of patients and donors after allogeneic stem cell transplantation. Each CDR3 protein gets one entry after TCRdb re-called the RT-PCR reads with MiXCR. The sample records 150,000 or so distinct CDR3 sequences, 24% being singletons. Sequenced input: blood, either unsorted or a sorted T cell fraction (not recorded which). The receptors come from a human donor who was either an allogeneic HSCT recipient or a stem cell or donor lymphocyte infusion donor (not recorded which). It is not recorded whose cells these are; they may come from a transplant donor.

This clonotype showed up just a few times. The V and J genes are TRBV12-3 or TRBV12-4 and TRBJ1-3; D is unresolved. The CDR3 has 15 amino acids. With 2 bases removed from V and 0 bases from J, the gap between germline ends came to 8 bases. This CDR3 is CASSLYPNSGNTIYF. Here the CDR3 DNA reads TGTGCCAGCAGTTTATACCCGAACTCTGGAAACACCATATATTTT.

CDR3 in amino acids: CASKGVPRDTGYGYTF. The CDR3 coding sequence is TGCGCCAGCAAAGGGGTCCCCCGGGACACTGGCTATGGCTACACCTTC. The J gene is TRBJ1-2, the V gene TRBV5-1; TRBD1 might be the D (6 bases). The CDR3 has 16 amino acids. The germline CDR1 and CDR2 sequences are SGHRS and YFSETQ. Trimming stripped 6 bases from V and 4 bases from J, with 22 bases between.

This rearrangement joins TRBV18 to TRBJ2-5; 9 bases are shared with TRBD1. The germline V gene has CDR1 KGHSH and CDR2 LQKENI. The CDR3 has 14 amino acids. Trimming took 2 bases from V and 5 from J; bases not matched to a gene: 3. CDR3 in amino acids: CASSPRQGDETQYF. The CDR3 DNA sequence: TGTGCCAGCTCACCAAGACAGGGGGACGAGACCCAGTACTTC.

This clonotype occurred a few times. V is TRBV12-3 or TRBV12-4 and J is TRBJ1-1; D ambiguous. The CDR3 runs to 19 residues. Trimming removed 4 bases from V and 0 bases from J, with 24 bases in between. CDR3 nucleotides: TGTGCCAGCAGTTCTGTTCGGTTGGCAGCCGTGCCTTTGAACACTGAAGCTTTCTTT. Its protein is CASSSVRLAAVPLNTEAFF.

This clonotype was counted a few times. The chain is built from TRBV20-1 and TRBJ2-7, with 12 bases aligning to TRBD2. This CDR3 contains 14 residues. V was clipped by 3 bases and J by 4 bases; unmatched bases: 4. The germline CDR1 and CDR2 sequences are DFQATT and SNEGSKA (reference sequence). The CDR3 is CSASRTSGRYEQYF. The CDR3 DNA sequence: TGCAGTGCTAGCAGAACTAGCGGGAGGTACGAGCAGTACTTC.

V and J are TRBV12-3 or TRBV12-4 and TRBJ1-1, with TRBD1 matching 8 bases. This CDR3 is built from 15 residues. V trimming: 5 bases; J trimming: 0 bases; junction bases outside the gene matches: 5. The DNA for the CDR3 is TGTGCCAGCAGTCCGGGACAGGTCATGAACACTGAAGCTTTCTTT. Translated, it gives CASSPGQVMNTEAFF.

Comment on this clonotype: Mismatch with germline at one junction end may stem from a read error. This chain connects TRBV7-7 to TRBJ2-2; D is undetermined. This CDR3 contains 14 residues. Per the germline V gene, CDR1 is SSHAT and CDR2 is FNYEAQ (reference sequence). The CDR3 sequence is CASRVADNTGELFF. The CDR3 coding sequence is TGTGCTAGCAGAGTGGCAGATAATACCGGGGAGCTGTTTTTT. Using reference TRBV7-7 and TRBJ2-2 for the parts outside the CDR3, the full variable domain is GAGVSQSPRYKVTKRGQDVTLRCDPISSHATLYWYQQALGQGPEFLTYFNYEAQPDKSGLPSDRFSAERPEGSISTLTIQRTEQRDSAMYRCASRVADNTGELFFGEGSRLTVL.

The chain links TRBV10-2 to TRBJ2-2; 7 bases agree with TRBD1. CDR3 length equals 15 residues. J gave up 5 bases and V 5 bases, and 8 bases lay outside the gene matches. Germline-derived CDR1 and CDR2 are WSHSY and SAAADI. CDR3 protein: CASSSRDRLTGELFF. In nucleotides, the CDR3 is TGCGCCAGCAGTTCCCGGGACAGACTGACCGGGGAGCTGTTTTTT.

CDR3 in amino acids: CASRGATGVSYEQYF. The CDR3 DNA is TGTGCCAGCAGGGGGGCCACAGGGGTCTCCTACGAGCAGTACTTC. This rearrangement joins TRBV12-3 or TRBV12-4 to TRBJ2-7, with 7 bases fitting TRBD1. V lost 6 bases and J lost 0; bases outside the gene matches: 8. CDR3 length: 15 residues.

This clonotype was picked up a small number of times. The chain combines TRBV4-3 with TRBJ1-1, with 7 bases identical to TRBD1. The CDR3 contains 14 residues. Germline V lookup: CDR1 LGHNA, CDR2 YSLEER. V lost 0 bases and J lost 12; bases outside the gene matches: 10. The CDR3 nucleotides read TGCGCCAGCAGCCAAGACCCCACGACAGGGTTCACTTTCTTT. The encoded protein is CASSQDPTTGFTFF.

There are many counts of this clonotype. The V and J genes are TRBV20-1 and TRBJ1-1; 10 nucleotides agree with TRBD1. The CDR3 runs to 16 residues. Germline V gene lookup returns CDR1 DFQATT and CDR2 SNEGSKA (reference sequence). V lost 5 bases to trimming and J lost 4 bases; unmatched junction nucleotides: 13. The CDR3: CSADGTGESRRTEAFF. In DNA form, the CDR3 reads TGCAGTGCTGACGGGACAGGGGAATCCAGGCGCACTGAAGCTTTCTTT.

The CDR3 protein is CASKLQGLPGYTF. The CDR3 coding sequence is TGTGCCAGCAAACTACAGGGTCTGCCTGGCTACACCTTC. The chain joins TRBV6-2 or TRBV6-3 to TRBJ1-2; D is perhaps TRBD1 (6 bases). Germline V gives CDR1 MNHEY, CDR2 SVGEGT. Trimming left V 7 bases short and J 7 bases short, with 16 bases between. This CDR3 spans 13 amino acids.

This clonotype was counted only a few times. J is TRBJ1-1 and V is TRBV5-1, with D uncertain. CDR3 length: 16 amino acids. The germline gives CDR1 SGHRS, CDR2 YFSETQ. V dropped 0 bases and J dropped 0 bases, with 12 bases sitting between them. The CDR3 bases are TGCGCCAGCAGCTTGGGCCCCTCGAGGGTGAACACTGAAGCTTTCTTT. It specifies CASSLGPSRVNTEAFF. Full variable domain (remainder filled in from reference TRBV5-1 and TRBJ1-1): KAGVTQTPRYLIKTRGQQVTLSCSPISGHRSVSWYQQTPGQGLQFLFEYFSETQRNKGNFPGRFSGRQFSNSRSEMNVSTLELGDSALYLCASSLGPSRVNTEAFFGQGTRLTVV.

This clonotype has more than one count but fewer than ten. This chain uses TRBV5-1 with TRBJ2-3; D may be TRBD1 (6 bases). CDR1 and CDR2 (germline): SGHRS, YFSETQ. The CDR3 length is 15 residues. The V end lost 4 bases, the J end lost 2 bases, and 14 bases lay between the germline ends. CDR3 coding DNA: TGCGCCAGCAGCAAGGTACAGGGACACACAGATACGCAGTATTTT. Residues: CASSKVQGHTDTQYF.

This clonotype has a handful of counts. This chain uses TRBV5-1 with TRBJ1-2; tentatively, D is TRBD1 (6 bases). This CDR3 has 17 amino acids. Trimming shortened V by 0 bases and J by 0 bases, and 15 bases separated the two germline ends. The germline CDR1 and CDR2 sequences are SGHRS and YFSETQ. CDR3: CASSLGGQGLANYGYTF. The CDR3 DNA is TGCGCCAGCAGCTTGGGGGGGCAGGGCCTCGCTAACTATGGCTACACCTTC.

The V gene is TRBV19, the J gene TRBJ1-2; 8 nucleotides agree with TRBD1. The ends lost 7 bases at V and 6 bases at J; junction bases unmatched: 4. Germline lookup yields CDR1 LNHDA and CDR2 SQIVND (reference sequence). The CDR3 sequence is 12 residues long. The CDR3 sequence: CASMDRVHGYTF. The CDR3 bases are TGTGCCAGTATGGACAGGGTCCATGGCTACACCTTC.

There are a few counts of this clonotype. The gene calls are TRBV4-1 and TRBJ2-3; TRBD2 aligns across 11 bases. Losses at the gene ends were 3 bases for V and 3 bases for J; bases not matched to a gene: 8. CDR1 is MGHRA, CDR2 YSYEKL, per germline. The CDR3 runs to 17 residues. The CDR3 reads CASSHPTSGGSTDTQYF. The CDR3 coding sequence is TGCGCCAGCAGCCACCCCACTAGCGGGGGAAGTACAGATACGCAGTATTTT.

This clonotype was seen once. V gene TRBV25-1 combines with J gene TRBJ2-4; D might be TRBD1 or TRBD2, each matching 5 bases. This CDR3 contains 13 residues. V lost 3 bases and J 5 bases, leaving 8 bases between the germline ends. The germline gives CDR1 MGHDK, CDR2 SYGVNS. Here the CDR3 DNA reads TGTGCCAGCAGTGAGAGGGGAGAAAACATTCAGTACTTC. The encoded protein is CASSERGENIQYF.

The chain couples TRBV20-1 to TRBJ2-1; maybe TRBD2 (5 bases). V gave up 1 base and J gave up 0 bases, with 16 bases separating them. Germline-derived CDR1 and CDR2 are DFQATT and SNEGSKA (reference sequence). This CDR3 contains 17 residues. CDR3 coding DNA: TGCAGTGCTAGAGTTAGAGGGCAGCTTCACTCCTACAATGAGCAGTTCTTC. This codes for CSARVRGQLHSYNEQFF.

The V call is TRBV20-1, the J call TRBJ1-2; D might be TRBD1 (6 bases). Germline CDR1 and CDR2: DFQATT and SNEGSKA (reference sequence). CDR3 length: 15 amino acids. The V end was cut by 0 bases, the J end by 5 bases, with 16 bases between. CDR3 protein: CSARDLQAGAYGYTF. DNA of the CDR3: TGCAGTGCTAGAGATCTACAGGCAGGGGCTTATGGCTACACCTTC.

The chain has TRBV5-1 and TRBJ2-7; 7 bases align to TRBD2. The germline gives CDR1 SGHRS, CDR2 YFSETQ. V lost 0 bases, J lost 1 base, and 4 bases stayed unmatched. The CDR3 runs to 15 residues. CDR3 residues: CASSLEVGGSYEQYF. CDR3 DNA sequence: TGCGCCAGCAGCTTGGAAGTGGGAGGGTCCTACGAGCAGTACTTC. The variable domain in full, with the rest retrieved from reference TRBV5-1 and TRBJ2-7, is KAGVTQTPRYLIKTRGQQVTLSCSPISGHRSVSWYQQTPGQGLQFLFEYFSETQRNKGNFPGRFSGRQFSNSRSEMNVSTLELGDSALYLCASSLEVGGSYEQYFGPGTRLTVT.

This rearrangement joins TRBV29-1 to TRBJ2-5; tentatively, D is TRBD2 (6 bases). The V end was cut by 6 bases, the J end by 5 bases, with 19 bases between. Looked up from germline, CDR1 is SQVTM and CDR2 is ANQGSEA. The CDR3 has 14 amino acids. This CDR3 reads CSVQTAAGRETQYF. DNA of the CDR3: TGCAGCGTACAAACAGCGGCAGGGAGGGAGACCCAGTACTTC.

This chain connects TRBV11-2 to TRBJ2-1; 10 bases are a match to TRBD1. From germline, CDR1 is SGHAT and CDR2 FQNNGV. V dropped 5 bases and J dropped 3; count of bases not matched to a gene: 4. This CDR3 is 15 amino acids long. CDR3 protein: CASSDRDRGYNEQFF. CDR3 DNA sequence: TGTGCCAGCAGCGACCGGGACAGGGGCTACAATGAGCAGTTCTTC.

The chain recombines TRBV4-2 with TRBJ2-3; 15 bases map to TRBD2. The CDR3 totals 19 residues. Trimming took 0 bases from V and 1 from J; bases not matched to a gene: 5. Germline V CDR1 and CDR2: LGHNA, YNFKEQ. CDR3: CASSQDGLAGGLGTDTQYF. Written as DNA, the CDR3 is TGTGCCAGCAGCCAAGATGGACTAGCGGGGGGGCTGGGCACAGATACGCAGTATTTT.